This section outlines one T cell receptor beta chain sequence together with its context. This receptor's antigen is unknown. There are no base qualities to consult, and no much larger clone falls within one base. Genomic DNA was used for TRB sequencing, which was performed with the immunoSEQ assay at survey resolution or with the hsTCRB kit. In the authors' own workflow: The immunoSEQ software handled the initial read processing, while the LymphoSeq R package was used for the repertoire analyses. Clonality was calculated as 1 minus normalized Shannon entropy, and the Gini coefficient was also calculated for each TRB dataset. To infer phenotypes in unsorted samples, TRB sequences from sorted subsets of the recipient or donor were mapped onto unsorted samples from the same recipient. The source is immuneACCESS, and TCRdb retained only in-frame sequences with V and J called. Part of the clones is not carried over; for the studies checked, unresolved V genes explain less than half of this, and the remainder is unexplained. The V and J calls and clone size are taken from that table; D and trimming were inferred from the DNA. The sample contains tens of thousands of clones, 95% to 98% of them found a single time. Of the sample, less than 0.15% is held by the ten largest clones.

Viable CD3+CD4+ or CD3+CD8+ cells that were CCR7+CD45RA+CD45RO-CD95-CD27+CD28+ were classified as naive T cells. Related bone marrow donors provided peripheral blood samples on the day of marrow donation. Peripheral blood and bone marrow mononuclear cells were isolated by Ficoll-Hypaque density centrifugation and cryopreserved. FACS on a FACSAria II was used to sort CD4+ and CD8+ T cells, including the naive and memory subsets. This entry belongs to a study of T cells after posttransplantation cyclophosphamide (dated by TCRdb to 2016 to 2017). Study-level background: T cell repertoire reconstitution was tracked by TRB sequencing after myeloablative bone marrow transplantation in which posttransplantation cyclophosphamide was used as GVHD prophylaxis. Antigen receptor sequencing covered samples from 30 to 40 PTCy-treated patients and over 15 of their related bone marrow donors. Blood from all 35 or so PTCy patients who had 1-year posttransplant specimens underwent TRB sequencing. Up to roughly 3 additional blood samples from 2 to 5.2 years after transplant were also TRB-sequenced in 3 patients, as was pretransplant blood from a handful of patients. Because TRA and TRB clonality correlated tightly in several samples, later TCR analyses were limited to TRB. Public TRB sequences were queried against a database of over 3,500 sequences associated with responses to pathogens, tumor antigens, self-antigens and alloantigens. Study-wide conclusions, independent of this receptor: Donor-recipient similarity was low at 1-2 months but increased during the first year, and donor CD8+ memory clones often dominated later blood repertoires. Across more than 35 patients, recipient CMV seropositivity and CMV reactivation were highly associated with TRB clonality; PTCy diversity was similar to CNI/methotrexate controls. The TRB repertoires of T cells infiltrating skin or the GI tract showed only limited overlap with the TRB repertoires found in blood.

The CDR3 covers 19 residues, taking in both the cysteine and the phenylalanine. Only the CDR3 region is kept as DNA, spanning 57 bases read in frame from base 1. At the junction V is shortened by 3 bases and J by 7 bases; bases outside the gene matches: 20. CDR1 and CDR2, looked up from the germline V gene, are SGHRS and YFSETQ. This TCR came from a man in his fifties in good health, CMV-negative, and a related stem cell transplant donor. The material sequenced was naive CD4+ T cells sorted from PBMCs. This chain joins TRBV5-1 to TRBJ2-3; 10 junctional bases match TRBD2. CDR3 region: CASSSWRGSEIAGGYTQYF. The DNA sequence is as follows: TGCGCCAGCAGCTCCTGGCGGGGTTCAGAAATAGCGGGAGGTTATACGCAGTATTTT.